The clone carrying this T cell receptor beta chain was picked up many times. Its antigen is not identified. CDR1 is KGHSH and CDR2 is LQKENI in the germline V gene. This CDR3 has 14 residues. Trimming left V 5 bases short and J 5 bases short, with 14 bases between. This specimen comes from a study of T-cell reconstitution after alpha-beta-depleted transplantation in children. The authors prepared the TCRbeta library with unique molecular identifiers. TCRdb re-called the PCR reads through MiXCR, storing one row per CDR3 protein. The table lists roughly 180,000 distinct CDR3 sequences, approximately 10% of them singletons. The study, taken as a whole, reports: When one year had passed after transplant, most T-cell counts and diversity came from newly produced T cells. Expanded graft clones, several hundred of them, were reportedly the source of alpha-beta T cells about two months after transplant. Surviving recipient T cells and thymic progenitors underlay high day-60 TCRbeta diversity in some patients.

The source of this sequence is a boy between 2 and 10 years old with acute myeloid leukemia, due to receive a stem cell transplant. The specimen comprised PBMCs, sampled before TCRalphabeta/CD19-depleted stem cell transplant. This chain connects TRBV18 to TRBJ2-3; the D gene is possibly TRBD2 (7 bases). The CDR3 DNA reads as TGTGCCAGCTCATCGGGACTACAGGGAGATACGCAGTATTTT. Protein product: CASSSGLQGDTQYF.